The clone carrying this T cell receptor beta chain was counted many times. The sample originates from a study of blood T cells in healthy people across ages. This CDR3 comprises 16 residues. V lost 5 bases to trimming and J lost 0 bases, with 13 bases between them. Germline CDR1 and CDR2: KGHDR and SFDVKD. The use of a sample-barcoded 5' primer and a J-beta primer mix characterized a second PCR of roughly 6 to 11 cycles. TCRdb called the 5' RACE reads again in MiXCR, with one record for every CDR3 protein. The sample lists hundreds of thousands of distinct CDR3 sequences; 21% were seen once. This clonotype was sampled from a man between 65 and 80 years old in good health. Material: blood. V gene TRBV24-1 combines with J gene TRBJ2-1; D is undetermined. The chain's CDR3 is CATSGTGRSSYNEQFF. The DNA for the CDR3 is TGTGCCACCAGTGGGACCGGCCGAAGCTCCTACAATGAGCAGTTCTTC.